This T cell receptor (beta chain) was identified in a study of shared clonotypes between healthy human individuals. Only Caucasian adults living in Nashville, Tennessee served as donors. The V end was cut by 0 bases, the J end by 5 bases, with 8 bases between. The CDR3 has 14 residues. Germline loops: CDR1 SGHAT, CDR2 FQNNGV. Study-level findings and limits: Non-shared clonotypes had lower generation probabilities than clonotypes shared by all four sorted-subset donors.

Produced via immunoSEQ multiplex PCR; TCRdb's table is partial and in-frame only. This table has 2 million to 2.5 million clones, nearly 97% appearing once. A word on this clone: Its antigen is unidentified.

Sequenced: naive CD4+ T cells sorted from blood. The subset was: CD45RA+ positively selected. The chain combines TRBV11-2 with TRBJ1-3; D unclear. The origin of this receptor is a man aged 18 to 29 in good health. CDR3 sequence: CASSLEGYRNTIYF. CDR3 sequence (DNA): TGTGCCAGCAGCTTAGAGGGGTACAGAAACACCATATATTTT.